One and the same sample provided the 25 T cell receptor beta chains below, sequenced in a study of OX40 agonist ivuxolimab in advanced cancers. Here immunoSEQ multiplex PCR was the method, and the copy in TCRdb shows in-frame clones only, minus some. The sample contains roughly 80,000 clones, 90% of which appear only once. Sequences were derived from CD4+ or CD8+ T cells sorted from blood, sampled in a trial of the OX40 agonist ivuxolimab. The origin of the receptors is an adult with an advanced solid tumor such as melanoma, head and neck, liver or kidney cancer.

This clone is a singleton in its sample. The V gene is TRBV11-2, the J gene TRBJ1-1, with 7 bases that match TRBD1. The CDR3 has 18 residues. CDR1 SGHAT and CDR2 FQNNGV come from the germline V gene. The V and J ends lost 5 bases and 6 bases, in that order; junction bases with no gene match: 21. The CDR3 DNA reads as TGTGCCAGCAGCCGCAGCCCAGGGGGGGGCGGGAAGGGCTCTGAAGCTTTCTTT. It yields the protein CASSRSPGGGGKGSEAFF.

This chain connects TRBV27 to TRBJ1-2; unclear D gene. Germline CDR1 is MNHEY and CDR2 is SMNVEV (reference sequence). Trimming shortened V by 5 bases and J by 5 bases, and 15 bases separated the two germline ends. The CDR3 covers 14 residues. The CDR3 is CASSPRRDSYGYTF. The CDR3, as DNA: TGTGCCAGCAGTCCCAGAAGGGATTCATATGGCTACACCTTC.

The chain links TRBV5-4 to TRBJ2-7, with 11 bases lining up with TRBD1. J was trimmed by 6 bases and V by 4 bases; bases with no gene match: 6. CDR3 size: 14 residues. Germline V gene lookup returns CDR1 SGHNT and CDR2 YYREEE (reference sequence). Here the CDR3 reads CASSTAGTGGEQYF. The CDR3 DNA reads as TGTGCCAGCAGCACAGCCGGGACAGGGGGCGAGCAGTACTTC.

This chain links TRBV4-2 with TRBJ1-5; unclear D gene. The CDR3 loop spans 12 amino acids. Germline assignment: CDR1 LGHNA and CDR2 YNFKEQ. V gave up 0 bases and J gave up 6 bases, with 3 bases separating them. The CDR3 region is CASSQDGQPQHF. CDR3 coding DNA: TGTGCCAGCAGCCAAGATGGTCAGCCCCAGCATTTT.

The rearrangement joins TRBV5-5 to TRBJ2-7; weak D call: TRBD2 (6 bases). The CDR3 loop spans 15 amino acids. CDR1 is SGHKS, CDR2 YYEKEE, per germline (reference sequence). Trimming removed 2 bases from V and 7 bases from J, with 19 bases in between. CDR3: CASSFVADVDLEQYF. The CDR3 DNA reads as TGTGCCAGCAGCTTCGTAGCGGATGTGGATTTAGAGCAGTACTTC. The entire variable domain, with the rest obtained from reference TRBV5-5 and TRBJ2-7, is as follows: DAGVTQSPTHLIKTRGQQVTLRCSPISGHKSVSWYQQVLGQGPQFIFQYYEKEERGRGNFPDRFSARQFPNYSSELNVNALLLGDSALYLCASSFVADVDLEQYFGPGTRLTVT.

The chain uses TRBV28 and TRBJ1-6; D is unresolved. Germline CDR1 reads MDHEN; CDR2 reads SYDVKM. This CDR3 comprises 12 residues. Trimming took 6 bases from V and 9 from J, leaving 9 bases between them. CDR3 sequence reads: CASSGSGSPLHF. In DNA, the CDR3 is TGTGCCAGCAGCGGGTCGGGTTCACCCCTCCACTTT.

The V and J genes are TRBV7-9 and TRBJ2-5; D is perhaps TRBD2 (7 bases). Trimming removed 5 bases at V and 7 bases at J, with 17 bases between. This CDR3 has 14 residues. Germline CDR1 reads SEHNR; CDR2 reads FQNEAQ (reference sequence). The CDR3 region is CASSVEGGAVTQYF. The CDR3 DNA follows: TGTGCCAGCAGCGTGGAGGGGGGGGCTGTGACCCAGTACTTC. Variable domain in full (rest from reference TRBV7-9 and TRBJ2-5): DTGVSQNPRHKITKRGQNVTFRCDPISEHNRLYWYRQTLGQGPEFLTYFQNEAQLEKSRLLSDRFSAERPKGSFSTLEIQRTEQGDSAMYLCASSVEGGAVTQYFGPGTRLLVL.

For the CDR3, the DNA is TGTGCCAGCTCACGGGACAGGGGAGGGTACGAGCAGTACTTC. Amino acid sequence: CASSRDRGGYEQYF. The V call is TRBV18, the J call TRBJ2-7, with 10 positions matching TRBD1. CDR3 length equals 14 residues. J gave up 4 bases and V 4 bases, and 4 bases lay outside the gene matches. The germline gives CDR1 KGHSH, CDR2 LQKENI.

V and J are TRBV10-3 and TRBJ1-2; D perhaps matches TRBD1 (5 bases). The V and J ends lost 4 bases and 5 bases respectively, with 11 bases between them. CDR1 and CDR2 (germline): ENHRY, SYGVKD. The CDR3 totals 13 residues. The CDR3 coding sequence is TGTGCCATCAGTGCCGCAGGGCAATATGGCTACACCTTC. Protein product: CAISAAGQYGYTF.

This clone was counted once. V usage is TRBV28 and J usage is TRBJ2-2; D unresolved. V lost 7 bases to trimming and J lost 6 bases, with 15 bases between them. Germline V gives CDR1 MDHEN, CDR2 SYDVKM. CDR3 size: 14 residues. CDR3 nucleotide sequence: TGTGCCAGCAATCCCAGCCACCAGGCCGGGGAGCTGTTTTTT. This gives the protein CASNPSHQAGELFF. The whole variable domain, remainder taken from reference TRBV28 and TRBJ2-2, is DVKVTQSSRYLVKRTGEKVFLECVQDMDHENMFWYRQDPGLGLRLIYFSYDVKMKEKGDIPEGYSVSREKKERFSLILESASTNQTSMYLCASNPSHQAGELFFGEGSRLTVL.

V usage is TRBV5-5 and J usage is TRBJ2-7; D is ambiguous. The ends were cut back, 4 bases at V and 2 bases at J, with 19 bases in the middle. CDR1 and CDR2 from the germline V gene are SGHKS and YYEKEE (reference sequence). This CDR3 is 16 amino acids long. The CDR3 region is CASSPATGSLTYEQYF. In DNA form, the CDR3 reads TGTGCCAGCAGCCCCGCTACCGGGTCTTTAACCTACGAGCAGTACTTC. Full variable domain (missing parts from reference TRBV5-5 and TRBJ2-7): DAGVTQSPTHLIKTRGQQVTLRCSPISGHKSVSWYQQVLGQGPQFIFQYYEKEERGRGNFPDRFSARQFPNYSSELNVNALLLGDSALYLCASSPATGSLTYEQYFGPGTRLTVT.

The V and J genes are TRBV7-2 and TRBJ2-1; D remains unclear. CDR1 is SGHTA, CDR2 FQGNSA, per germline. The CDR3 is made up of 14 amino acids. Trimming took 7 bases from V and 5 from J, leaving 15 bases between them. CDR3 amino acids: CASNRLRGDNEQFF. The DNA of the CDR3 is TGTGCCAGCAATAGGTTGCGAGGAGACAATGAGCAGTTCTTC.

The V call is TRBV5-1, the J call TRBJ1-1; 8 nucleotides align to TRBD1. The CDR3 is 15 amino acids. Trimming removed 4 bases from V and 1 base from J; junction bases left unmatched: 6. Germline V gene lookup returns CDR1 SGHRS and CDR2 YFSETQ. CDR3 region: CASSPLTGANTEAFF. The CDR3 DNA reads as TGCGCCAGCAGCCCCCTGACAGGGGCGAACACTGAAGCTTTCTTT.

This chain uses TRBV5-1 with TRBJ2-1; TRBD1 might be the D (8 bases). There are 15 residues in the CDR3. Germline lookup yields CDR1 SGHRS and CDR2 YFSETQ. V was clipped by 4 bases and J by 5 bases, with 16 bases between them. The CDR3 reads CASSLGQGGHNEQFF. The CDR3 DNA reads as TGCGCCAGCAGCCTCGGACAGGGAGGGCACAATGAGCAGTTCTTC. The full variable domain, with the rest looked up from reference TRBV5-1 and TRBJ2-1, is KAGVTQTPRYLIKTRGQQVTLSCSPISGHRSVSWYQQTPGQGLQFLFEYFSETQRNKGNFPGRFSGRQFSNSRSEMNVSTLELGDSALYLCASSLGQGGHNEQFFGPGTRLTVL.

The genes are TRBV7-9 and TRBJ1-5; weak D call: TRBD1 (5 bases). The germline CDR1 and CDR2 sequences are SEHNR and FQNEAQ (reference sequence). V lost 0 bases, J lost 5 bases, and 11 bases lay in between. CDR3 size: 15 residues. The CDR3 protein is CASSLAGGLDQPQHF. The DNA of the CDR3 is TGTGCCAGCAGCTTAGCGGGGGGGTTGGATCAGCCCCAGCATTTT.

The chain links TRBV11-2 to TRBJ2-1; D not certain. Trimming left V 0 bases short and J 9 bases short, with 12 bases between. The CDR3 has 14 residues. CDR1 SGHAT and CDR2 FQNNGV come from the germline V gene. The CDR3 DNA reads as TGTGCCAGCAGCTTAGAAATACTTCCACCTGAGCAGTTCTTC. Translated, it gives CASSLEILPPEQFF.

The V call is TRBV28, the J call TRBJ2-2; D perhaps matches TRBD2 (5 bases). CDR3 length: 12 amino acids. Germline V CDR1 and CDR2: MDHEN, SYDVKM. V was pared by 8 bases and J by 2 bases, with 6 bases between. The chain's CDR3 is CASRTNTGELFF. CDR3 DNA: TGTGCCAGCCGGACTAACACCGGGGAGCTGTTTTTT.

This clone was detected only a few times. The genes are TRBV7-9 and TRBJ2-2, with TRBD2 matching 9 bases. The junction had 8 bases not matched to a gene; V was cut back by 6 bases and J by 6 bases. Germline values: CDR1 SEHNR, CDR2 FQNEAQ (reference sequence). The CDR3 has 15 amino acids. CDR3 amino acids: CASSPRRGGSGELFF. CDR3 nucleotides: TGTGCCAGCAGTCCAAGGCGGGGGGGCTCCGGGGAGCTGTTTTTT.

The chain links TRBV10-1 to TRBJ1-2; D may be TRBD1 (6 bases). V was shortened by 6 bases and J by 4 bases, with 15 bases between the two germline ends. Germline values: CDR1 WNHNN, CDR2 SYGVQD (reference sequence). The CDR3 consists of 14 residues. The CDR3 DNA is TGCGCCAGCAGGTCAGGGGAAAGAATCTATGGCTACACCTTC. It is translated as CASRSGERIYGYTF.

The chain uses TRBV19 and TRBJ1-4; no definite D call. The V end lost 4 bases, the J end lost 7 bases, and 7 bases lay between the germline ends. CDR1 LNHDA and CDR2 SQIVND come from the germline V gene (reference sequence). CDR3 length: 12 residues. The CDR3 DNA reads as TGTGCCAGTAGTACCGGGGTTGAAAAACTGTTTTTT. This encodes CASSTGVEKLFF.

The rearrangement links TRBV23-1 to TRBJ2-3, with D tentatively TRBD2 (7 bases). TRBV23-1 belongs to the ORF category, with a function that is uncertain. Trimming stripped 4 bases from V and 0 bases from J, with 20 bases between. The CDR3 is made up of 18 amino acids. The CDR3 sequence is CASSPKGGESFSTDTQYF. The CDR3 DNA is TGCGCCAGCAGTCCCAAGGGGGGGGAGTCCTTTAGCACAGATACGCAGTATTTT.

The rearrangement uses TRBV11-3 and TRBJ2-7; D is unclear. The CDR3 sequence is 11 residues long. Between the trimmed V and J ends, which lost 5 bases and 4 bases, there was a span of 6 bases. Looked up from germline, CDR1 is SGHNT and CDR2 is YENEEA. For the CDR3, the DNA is TGTGCCAGCAGCACGCAATACGAGCAGTACTTC. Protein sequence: CASSTQYEQYF.

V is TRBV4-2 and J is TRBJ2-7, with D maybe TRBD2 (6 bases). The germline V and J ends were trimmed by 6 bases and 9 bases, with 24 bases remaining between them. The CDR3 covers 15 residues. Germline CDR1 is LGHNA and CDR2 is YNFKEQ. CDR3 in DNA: TGTGCCAGCAGTCTTGGAGGCGGGGAGCCGCACGGGCAGTACTTC. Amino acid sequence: CASSLGGGEPHGQYF.

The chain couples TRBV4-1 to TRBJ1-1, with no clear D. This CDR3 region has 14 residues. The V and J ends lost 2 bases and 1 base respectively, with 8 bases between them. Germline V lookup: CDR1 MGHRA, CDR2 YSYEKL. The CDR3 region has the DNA TGCGCCAGCAGCCAACCATACAGGAACACTGAAGCTTTCTTT. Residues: CASSQPYRNTEAFF.

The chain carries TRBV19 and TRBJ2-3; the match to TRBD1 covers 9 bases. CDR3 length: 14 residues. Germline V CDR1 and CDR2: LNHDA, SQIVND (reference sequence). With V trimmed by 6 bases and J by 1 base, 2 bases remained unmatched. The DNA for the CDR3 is TGTGCCAGTAGGGACAGGGGAGGCACAGATACGCAGTATTTT. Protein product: CASRDRGGTDTQYF. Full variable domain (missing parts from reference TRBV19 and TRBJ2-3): DGGITQSPKYLFRKEGQNVTLSCEQNLNHDAMYWYRQDPGQGLRLIYYSQIVNDFQKGDIAEGYSVSREKKESFPLTVTSAQKNPTAFYLCASRDRGGTDTQYFGPGTRLTVL.